Shown below are 6 T cell receptor beta chains from a single sample sequenced in a study of Ad26.COV2.S vaccination and SARS-CoV-2 variants. Assay: immunoSEQ multiplex PCR; the TCRdb copy retains only in-frame clones and omits some. The data hold approximately 400,000 clones, with 70% to 90% observed a single time. Treatment of the sample: about 20 received Ad26.COV2.S at low or high dose, single or two shots; 5 received placebo; per-sample allocation not given. Sampling happened 63 days after the first vaccine or placebo injection. The sequences come from peripheral blood, collected in a trial of Ad26.COV2.S vaccine versus placebo. The source is a person aged 18-65 years who received the Ad26.COV2.S COVID-19 vaccine or a placebo.

This clone was recorded at least ten times. This chain connects TRBV12-3 or TRBV12-4 to TRBJ2-5; 8 bases fit TRBD1. V was pared by 4 bases and J by 5 bases, with 0 bases of the junction left unmatched. The CDR3 spans 12 residues. CDR3 loop: CASSYRGETQYF. In DNA form, the CDR3 reads TGTGCCAGCAGTTACAGGGGGGAGACCCAGTACTTC.

This clone was observed once. V is TRBV5-1 and J is TRBJ2-1, with 12 bases identical to TRBD2. V trimming: 2 bases; J trimming: 4 bases; junction bases outside the gene matches: 4. The CDR3 covers 16 residues. Germline CDR1 and CDR2: SGHRS and YFSETQ. CDR3 DNA sequence: TGCGCCAGCAGCTTCCTAGCGGGAGGGACGTACAATGAGCAGTTCTTC. Its translation: CASSFLAGGTYNEQFF.

The CDR3: CASTLGGGDQPGELFF. The CDR3 nucleotides are TGTGCCAGTACCCTGGGGGGCGGGGATCAGCCCGGGGAGCTGTTTTTT. The chain has TRBV19 and TRBJ2-2, with D possibly being TRBD1 or TRBD2 (6 bases each). Trimming took 7 bases from V and 6 from J, leaving 21 bases between them. Germline V gene data show CDR1 as LNHDA and CDR2 as SQIVND (reference sequence). CDR3 length: 16 amino acids.

The rearrangement uses TRBV10-1 and TRBJ2-2, with TRBD2 identical over 7 bases. The CDR3 runs 17 residues. J lost 1 base, V lost 2 bases, and 7 bases had no gene match. Germline loops: CDR1 WNHNN, CDR2 SYGVQD (reference sequence). CDR3 DNA sequence: TGCGCCAGCAGTGAGGGTGGGGCGGGGGTGAACACCGGGGAGCTGTTTTTT. The encoded protein is CASSEGGAGVNTGELFF.

The chain combines TRBV11-3 with TRBJ2-5; maybe TRBD1 (6 bases). The V and J ends lost 5 bases and 5 bases respectively, with 18 bases between them. Germline lookup yields CDR1 SGHNT and CDR2 YENEEA. The CDR3 is made up of 15 amino acids. In nucleotides, the CDR3 is TGTGCCAGCAGCCAACACTCCGGGACACGGGAGACCCAGTACTTC. It translates to CASSQHSGTRETQYF.

Note on this clone: Other DNA sequences in this specimen translate into the identical CDR3. This chain joins TRBV5-1 and TRBJ2-3; D not resolved. Germline loops: CDR1 SGHRS, CDR2 YFSETQ. The CDR3 length is 13 residues. V gave up 0 bases and J gave up 1 base, with 3 bases separating them. CDR3 DNA sequence: TGCGCCAGCAGCTTGGGGGGCACAGATACGCAGTATTTT. Amino acid sequence: CASSLGGTDTQYF.